This T cell receptor (beta chain) was sequenced during a study of blood T cell repertoires in COVID-19. Participant age was about 18 to 89 years, and participants resided in roughly 24 US areas. Clinical histories supplied by participants themselves formed the basis of cohort assignment. Using immunoSEQ multiplex PCR, the repertoire was profiled, and TCRdb retains in-frame clones only, with some absent. The sample records about 230,000 clones, roughly 88% being singletons. Sequencing was done on a sample of PBMCs or T cells enriched from blood (not recorded which). The clonotype originates from a woman between 40 and 50 years old with acute COVID-19.

This CDR3 reads CASSPQPGTGRFSSEAFF. The CDR3 coding sequence is TGTGCCAGCAGCCCTCAGCCGGGGACAGGGAGGTTCAGCAGTGAAGCTTTCTTT. The chain employs TRBV14 and TRBJ1-1; 9 bases map to TRBD1. V lost 4 bases, J lost 7 bases, and 19 bases stayed unmatched. Per the germline V gene, CDR1 is SGHDN and CDR2 is FVKESK. This CDR3 contains 18 residues.